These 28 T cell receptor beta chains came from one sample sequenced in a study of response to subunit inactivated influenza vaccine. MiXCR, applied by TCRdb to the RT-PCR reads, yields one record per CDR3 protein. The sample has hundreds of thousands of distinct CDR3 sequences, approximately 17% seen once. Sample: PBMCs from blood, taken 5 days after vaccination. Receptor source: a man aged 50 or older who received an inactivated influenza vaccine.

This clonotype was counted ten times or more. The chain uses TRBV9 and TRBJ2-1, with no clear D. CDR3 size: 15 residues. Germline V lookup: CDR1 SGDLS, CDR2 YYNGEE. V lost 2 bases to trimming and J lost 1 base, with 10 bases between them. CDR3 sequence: CASSVASNSYNEQFF. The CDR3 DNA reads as TGTGCCAGCAGCGTGGCCAGCAATTCCTACAATGAGCAGTTCTTC.

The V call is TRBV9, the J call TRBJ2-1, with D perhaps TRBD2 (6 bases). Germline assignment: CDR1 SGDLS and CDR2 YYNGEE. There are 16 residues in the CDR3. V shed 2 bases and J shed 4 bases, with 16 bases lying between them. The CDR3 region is CASSVGGEELYNEQFF. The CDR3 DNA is TGTGCCAGCAGCGTTGGAGGGGAAGAGCTGTACAATGAGCAGTTCTTC.

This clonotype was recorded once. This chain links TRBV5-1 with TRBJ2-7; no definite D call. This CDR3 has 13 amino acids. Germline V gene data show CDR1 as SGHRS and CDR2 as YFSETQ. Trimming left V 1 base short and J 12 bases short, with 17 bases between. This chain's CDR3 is CASSLSDGNIVYF. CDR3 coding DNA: TGCGCCAGCAGCTTGTCAGACGGTAATATTGTGTACTTC. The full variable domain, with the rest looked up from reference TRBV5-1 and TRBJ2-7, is KAGVTQTPRYLIKTRGQQVTLSCSPISGHRSVSWYQQTPGQGLQFLFEYFSETQRNKGNFPGRFSGRQFSNSRSEMNVSTLELGDSALYLCASSLSDGNIVYFGPGTRLTVT.

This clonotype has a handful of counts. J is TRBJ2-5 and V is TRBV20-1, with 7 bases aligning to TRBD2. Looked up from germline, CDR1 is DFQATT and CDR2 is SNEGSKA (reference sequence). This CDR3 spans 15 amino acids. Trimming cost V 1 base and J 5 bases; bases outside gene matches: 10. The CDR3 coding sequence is TGCAGTGCTAGAGTCGATACGGGAGCGGGGGAGACCCAGTACTTC. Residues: CSARVDTGAGETQYF.

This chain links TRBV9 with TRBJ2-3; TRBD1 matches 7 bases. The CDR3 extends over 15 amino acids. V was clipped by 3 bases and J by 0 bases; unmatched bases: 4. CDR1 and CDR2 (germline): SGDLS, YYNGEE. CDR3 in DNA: TGTGCCAGCAGCGCGGGACAGCGAAGCACAGATACGCAGTATTTT. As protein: CASSAGQRSTDTQYF.

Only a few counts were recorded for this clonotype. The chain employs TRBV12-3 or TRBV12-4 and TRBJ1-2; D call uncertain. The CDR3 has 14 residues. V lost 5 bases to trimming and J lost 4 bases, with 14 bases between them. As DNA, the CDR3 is TGTGCCAGCAGTCCGCTGCGAGGTGTCTATGGCTACACCTTC. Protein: CASSPLRGVYGYTF.

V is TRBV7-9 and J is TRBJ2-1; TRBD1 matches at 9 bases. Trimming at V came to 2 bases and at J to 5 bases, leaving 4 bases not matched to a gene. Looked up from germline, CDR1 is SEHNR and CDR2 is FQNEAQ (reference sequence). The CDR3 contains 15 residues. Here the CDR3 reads CASSLRTGVNNEQFF. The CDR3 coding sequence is TGTGCCAGCAGCTTACGGACAGGGGTTAACAATGAGCAGTTCTTC.

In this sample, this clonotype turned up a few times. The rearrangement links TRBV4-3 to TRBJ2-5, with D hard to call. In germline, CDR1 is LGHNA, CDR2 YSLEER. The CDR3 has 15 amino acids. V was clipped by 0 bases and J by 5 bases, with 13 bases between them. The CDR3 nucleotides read TGCGCCAGCAGCCAAGAGTGGGTATCGCGGGAGACCCAGTACTTC. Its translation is CASSQEWVSRETQYF.

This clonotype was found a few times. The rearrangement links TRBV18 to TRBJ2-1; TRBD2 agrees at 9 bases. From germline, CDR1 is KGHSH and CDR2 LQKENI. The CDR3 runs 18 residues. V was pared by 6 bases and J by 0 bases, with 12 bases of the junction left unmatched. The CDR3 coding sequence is TGTGCCAGCTCCCTGAAGACTAGCGGCTACAGCTCCTACAATGAGCAGTTCTTC. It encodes CASSLKTSGYSSYNEQFF.

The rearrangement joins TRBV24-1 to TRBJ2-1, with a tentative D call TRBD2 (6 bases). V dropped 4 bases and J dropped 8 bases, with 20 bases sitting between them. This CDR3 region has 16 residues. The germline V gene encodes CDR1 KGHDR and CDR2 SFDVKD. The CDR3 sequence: CATSDPRGGVRDEQFF. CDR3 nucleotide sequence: TGTGCCACCAGTGACCCCCGCGGAGGGGTGCGAGATGAGCAGTTCTTC.

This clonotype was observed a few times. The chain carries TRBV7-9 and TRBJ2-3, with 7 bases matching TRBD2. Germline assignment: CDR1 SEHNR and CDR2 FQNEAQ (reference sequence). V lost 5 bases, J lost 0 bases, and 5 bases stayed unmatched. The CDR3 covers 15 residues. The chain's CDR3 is CASSGTTPSTDTQYF. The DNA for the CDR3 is TGTGCCAGCAGCGGGACTACTCCTAGCACAGATACGCAGTATTTT.

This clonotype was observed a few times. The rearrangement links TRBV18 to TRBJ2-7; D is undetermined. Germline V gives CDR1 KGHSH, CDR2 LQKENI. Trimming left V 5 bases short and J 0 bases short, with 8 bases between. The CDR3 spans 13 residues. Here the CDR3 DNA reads TGTGCCAGCTCAGCAGCCACCTCCTACGAGCAGTACTTC. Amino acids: CASSAATSYEQYF.

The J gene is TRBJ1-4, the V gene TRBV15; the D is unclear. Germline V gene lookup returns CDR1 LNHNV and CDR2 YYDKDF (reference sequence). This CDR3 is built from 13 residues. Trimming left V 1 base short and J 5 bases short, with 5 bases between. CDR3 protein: CATSRALNEKLFF. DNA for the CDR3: TGTGCCACCAGCAGAGCCCTAAATGAAAAACTGTTTTTT.

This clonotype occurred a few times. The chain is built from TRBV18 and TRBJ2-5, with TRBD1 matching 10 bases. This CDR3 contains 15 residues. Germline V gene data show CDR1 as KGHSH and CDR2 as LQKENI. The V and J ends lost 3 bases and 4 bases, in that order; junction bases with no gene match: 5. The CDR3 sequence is CASSPLRTGGETQYF. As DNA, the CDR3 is TGTGCCAGCTCACCGCTTAGGACAGGGGGAGAGACCCAGTACTTC.

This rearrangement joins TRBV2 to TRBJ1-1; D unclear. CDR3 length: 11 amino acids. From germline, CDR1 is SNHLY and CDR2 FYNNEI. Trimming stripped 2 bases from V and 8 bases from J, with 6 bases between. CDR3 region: CASSESGEAFF. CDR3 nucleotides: TGTGCCAGCAGTGAATCAGGCGAAGCTTTCTTT.

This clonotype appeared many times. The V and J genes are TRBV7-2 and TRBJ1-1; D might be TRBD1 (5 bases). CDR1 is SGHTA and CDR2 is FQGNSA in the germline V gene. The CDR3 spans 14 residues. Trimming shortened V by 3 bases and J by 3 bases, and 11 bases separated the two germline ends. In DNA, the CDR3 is TGTGCCAGCAGCTTGGTTGGAGGGGACACTGAAGCTTTCTTT. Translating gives CASSLVGGDTEAFF.

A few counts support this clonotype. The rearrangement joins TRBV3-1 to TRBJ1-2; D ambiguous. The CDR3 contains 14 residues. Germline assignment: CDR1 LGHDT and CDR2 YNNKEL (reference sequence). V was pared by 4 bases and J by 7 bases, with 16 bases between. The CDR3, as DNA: TGTGCCAGCAGCCCCGGTGTGAGGGAGACTGGCTACACCTTC. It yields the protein CASSPGVRETGYTF.

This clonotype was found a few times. For the CDR3, the DNA is TGTGCCAGCAGTCAGGGAAGTTATCTAAACACAGATACGCAGTATTTT. This gives the protein CASSQGSYLNTDTQYF. The chain has TRBV7-3 and TRBJ2-3; weak D call: TRBD1 (5 bases). Germline assignment: CDR1 SGHTA and CDR2 FQGTGA. The CDR3 contains 16 residues. V lost 6 bases and J lost 2, with 18 bases in between.

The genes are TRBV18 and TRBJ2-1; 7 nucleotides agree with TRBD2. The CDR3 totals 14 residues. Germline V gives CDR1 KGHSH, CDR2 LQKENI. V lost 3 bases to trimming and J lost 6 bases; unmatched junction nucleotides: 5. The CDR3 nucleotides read TGTGCCAGCTCACCGAGGCGGGAGTCCAATGAGCAGTTCTTC. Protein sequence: CASSPRRESNEQFF.

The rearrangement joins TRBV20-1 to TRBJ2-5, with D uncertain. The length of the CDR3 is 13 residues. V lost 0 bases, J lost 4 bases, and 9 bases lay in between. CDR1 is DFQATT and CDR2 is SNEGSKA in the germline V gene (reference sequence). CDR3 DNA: TGCAGTGCTAGAGATTCCGGCTTAGAGACCCAGTACTTC. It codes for CSARDSGLETQYF.

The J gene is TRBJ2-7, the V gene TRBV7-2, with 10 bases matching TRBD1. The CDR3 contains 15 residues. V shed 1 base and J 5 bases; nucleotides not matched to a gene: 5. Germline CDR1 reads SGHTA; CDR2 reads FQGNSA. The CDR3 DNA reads TGTGCCAGCAGCTTAGGGTTCGGACAGGGGGACGAGCAGTACTTC. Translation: CASSLGFGQGDEQYF. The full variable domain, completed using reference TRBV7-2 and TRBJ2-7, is GAGVSQSPSNKVTEKGKDVELRCDPISGHTALYWYRQSLGQGLEFLIYFQGNSAPDKSGLPSDRFSAERTGGSVSTLTIQRTQQEDSAVYLCASSLGFGQGDEQYFGPGTRLTVT.

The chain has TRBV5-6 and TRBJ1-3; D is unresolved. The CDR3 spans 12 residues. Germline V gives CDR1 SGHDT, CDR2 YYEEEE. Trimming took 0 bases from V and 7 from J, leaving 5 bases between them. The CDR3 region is CASSLGYNTIYF. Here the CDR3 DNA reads TGTGCCAGCAGCTTGGGATACAACACCATATATTTT.

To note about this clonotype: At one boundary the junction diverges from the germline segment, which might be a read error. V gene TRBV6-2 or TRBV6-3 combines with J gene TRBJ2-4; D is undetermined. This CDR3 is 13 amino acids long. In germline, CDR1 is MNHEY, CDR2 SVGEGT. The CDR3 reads CAGSTVAKNIQYF. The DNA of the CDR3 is TGTGCCGGCAGTACGGTAGCCAAAAACATTCAGTACTTC.

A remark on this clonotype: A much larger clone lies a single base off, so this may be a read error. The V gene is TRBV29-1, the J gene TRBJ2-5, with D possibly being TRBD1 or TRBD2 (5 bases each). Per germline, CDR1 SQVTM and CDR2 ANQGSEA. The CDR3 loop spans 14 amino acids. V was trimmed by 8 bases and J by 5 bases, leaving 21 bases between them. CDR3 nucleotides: TGCAGCATCGTCTGGGACCCCCTGGCGGAGACCCAGTACTTC. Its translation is CSIVWDPLAETQYF.

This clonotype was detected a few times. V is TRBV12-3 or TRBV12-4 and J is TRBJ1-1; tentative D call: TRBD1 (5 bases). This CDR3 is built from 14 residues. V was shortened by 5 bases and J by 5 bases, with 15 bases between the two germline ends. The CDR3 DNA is TGTGCCAGCAGTGACTTTCGACAGAGGACTGAAGCTTTCTTT. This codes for CASSDFRQRTEAFF.

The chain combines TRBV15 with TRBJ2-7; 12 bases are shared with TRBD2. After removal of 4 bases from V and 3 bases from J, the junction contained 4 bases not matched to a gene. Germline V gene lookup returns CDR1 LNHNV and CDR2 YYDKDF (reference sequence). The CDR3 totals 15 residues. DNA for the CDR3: TGTGCCACCAGCACCTCTAGCGGGGGGGTCTACGAGCAGTACTTC. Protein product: CATSTSSGGVYEQYF. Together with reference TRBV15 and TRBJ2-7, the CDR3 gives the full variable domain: DAMVIQNPRYQVTQFGKPVTLSCSQTLNHNVMYWYQQKSSQAPKLLFHYYDKDFNNEADTPDNFQSRRPNTSFCFLDIRSPGLGDTAMYLCATSTSSGGVYEQYFGPGTRLTVT.

The CDR3 spells CASSYSQGRNGELFF. For the CDR3, the DNA is TGTGCCAGCAGTTACTCCCAGGGGCGGAACGGGGAGCTGTTTTTT. The chain has TRBV6-2 or TRBV6-3 and TRBJ2-2, with TRBD1 as a possible D gene (6 bases). This CDR3 spans 15 amino acids. V lost 0 bases and J 7 bases, leaving 12 bases between the germline ends. Germline values: CDR1 MNHEY, CDR2 SVGEGT.

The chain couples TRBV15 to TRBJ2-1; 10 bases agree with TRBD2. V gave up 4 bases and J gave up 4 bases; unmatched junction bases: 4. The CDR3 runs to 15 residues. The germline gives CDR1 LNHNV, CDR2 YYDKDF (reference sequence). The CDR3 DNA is TGTGCCACCAGCACCAGCGGGAGGGCGTACAATGAGCAGTTCTTC. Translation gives CATSTSGRAYNEQFF.